Below, 25 T cell receptor beta chains from the same sample are listed, as sequenced in a study of human T cells and chemical hapten exposure. The time point was: pre-sensitization, week 0. The treatment was: therapeutic diphenylcyclopropenone sensitization with weekly scalp DPC. MiXCR, applied by TCRdb to the RACE reads, yields one record per CDR3 protein. The sample has some 98,000 distinct CDR3 sequences; less than 14% are singletons. The sequences come from whole blood, collected in connection with sensitization to the hapten diphenylcyclopropenone (DPC). Source of these receptors: a woman aged 60-75 years with alopecia areata. Some clones in this sample may be carry-over from other donors' samples.

Many counts were recorded for this clonotype. The rearrangement joins TRBV5-4 to TRBJ2-3; D not resolved. Trimming removed 4 bases from V and 0 bases from J, with 15 bases in between. The CDR3 is 16 residues long. Germline V CDR1 and CDR2: SGHNT, YYREEE (reference sequence). The CDR3 loop reads CASSTIVPYSTDTQYF. The CDR3 DNA reads TGTGCCAGCAGCACCATCGTCCCCTACAGCACAGATACGCAGTATTTT.

This clonotype was counted many times. This sequence joins TRBV7-9 and TRBJ1-1; 9 bases match TRBD1. The V gene end was trimmed by 4 bases and the J gene end by 1 base; junction bases not matched to a gene: 19. This CDR3 is 20 amino acids long. Per germline, CDR1 SEHNR and CDR2 FQNEAQ (reference sequence). CDR3: CASSSREVRTGEEGNTEAFF. In DNA, the CDR3 is TGTGCCAGCAGCTCTCGTGAGGTTAGGACAGGGGAAGAGGGGAACACTGAAGCTTTCTTT.

This clonotype was observed many times. This chain joins TRBV7-9 and TRBJ1-1; D uncertain. V was trimmed by 5 bases and J by 7 bases, leaving 11 bases between them. CDR3 length equals 12 residues. CDR1 and CDR2 from the germline V gene are SEHNR and FQNEAQ (reference sequence). The CDR3 bases are TGTGCCAGCAGCCCCGAGGGCGGTGAAGCTTTCTTT. Translation: CASSPEGGEAFF. The variable domain in full, with the rest retrieved from reference TRBV7-9 and TRBJ1-1, is DTGVSQNPRHKITKRGQNVTFRCDPISEHNRLYWYRQTLGQGPEFLTYFQNEAQLEKSRLLSDRFSAERPKGSFSTLEIQRTEQGDSAMYLCASSPEGGEAFFGQGTRLTVV.

V gene TRBV20-1 combines with J gene TRBJ2-7; 12 bases map to TRBD2. Germline V gene lookup returns CDR1 DFQATT and CDR2 SNEGSKA (reference sequence). CDR3 length: 18 residues. The trim removed 1 base at V and 8 bases at J, leaving 18 bases unmatched. The CDR3 nucleotides are TGCAGTGCTAGAGTGGTTCCGCGGACTAGCGGGGATCTACATCAGCAGTACTTC. Protein sequence: CSARVVPRTSGDLHQQYF.

In its sample, this clonotype was seen a few times. This chain joins TRBV18 and TRBJ2-6; D gene uncertain. Germline V gene data show CDR1 as KGHSH and CDR2 as LQKENI. V lost 3 bases and J lost 0, with 9 bases in between. CDR3 length equals 16 residues. CDR3 in DNA: TGTGCCAGCTCACCGTTTGATGACTCTGGGGCCAACGTCCTGACTTTC. Amino acid sequence: CASSPFDDSGANVLTF.

This clonotype was counted many times. The chain joins TRBV15 to TRBJ1-2; D is perhaps TRBD1 (5 bases). The CDR3 has 14 amino acids. The V gene lost 0 bases and the J gene lost 4 bases, with 9 bases spanning the gap. Germline V gene sequence: CDR1 LNHNV, CDR2 YYDKDF (reference sequence). CDR3 DNA sequence: TGTGCCACCAGCAGAGATCGGGGGTCCTATGGCTACACCTTC. Translated: CATSRDRGSYGYTF. Filled out from reference TRBV15 and TRBJ1-2, the complete variable domain reads DAMVIQNPRYQVTQFGKPVTLSCSQTLNHNVMYWYQQKSSQAPKLLFHYYDKDFNNEADTPDNFQSRRPNTSFCFLDIRSPGLGDTAMYLCATSRDRGSYGYTFGSGTRLTVV.

This clonotype was seen at least ten times. The chain employs TRBV7-2 and TRBJ2-5; 8 positions agree with TRBD2. Germline-derived CDR1 and CDR2 are SGHTA and FQGNSA. V lost 5 bases and J lost 5; bases outside the gene matches: 10. This CDR3 has 15 residues. The DNA of the CDR3 is TGTGCCAGCAGCCCAACTAGCGGTGGAGGGGAGACCCAGTACTTC. The encoded protein is CASSPTSGGGETQYF. Filled out from reference TRBV7-2 and TRBJ2-5, the complete variable domain reads GAGVSQSPSNKVTEKGKDVELRCDPISGHTALYWYRQSLGQGLEFLIYFQGNSAPDKSGLPSDRFSAERTGGSVSTLTIQRTQQEDSAVYLCASSPTSGGGETQYFGPGTRLLVL.

This clonotype was recorded many times. This chain joins TRBV14 and TRBJ2-6; tentative D call: TRBD1 (7 bases). V was trimmed by 0 bases and J by 0 bases, leaving 15 bases between them. The CDR3 consists of 19 residues. The germline V gene encodes CDR1 SGHDN and CDR2 FVKESK. The CDR3 reads CASSQDFPGGYSGANVLTF. The CDR3, as DNA: TGTGCCAGCAGCCAAGATTTCCCAGGGGGGTACTCTGGGGCCAACGTCCTGACTTTC.

This clonotype was observed a few times. The chain joins TRBV7-6 to TRBJ1-1, with no clear D. The CDR3 runs 14 residues. V was trimmed by 5 bases and J by 7 bases, leaving 17 bases between them. Germline V gene lookup returns CDR1 SGHVS and CDR2 FNYEAQ. The DNA of the CDR3 is TGTGCCAGCAGCGCCGGCGGGTGGAGCGTTGAAGCTTTCTTT. Translating it yields CASSAGGWSVEAFF.

The chain combines TRBV20-1 with TRBJ1-1, with 9 bases aligning to TRBD1. The CDR3 runs 16 residues. Germline V gene sequence: CDR1 DFQATT, CDR2 SNEGSKA (reference sequence). Trimming took 2 bases from V and 8 from J; bases not matched to a gene: 15. The CDR3 loop is CSARWGQGWWGGEAFF. DNA of the CDR3: TGCAGTGCTAGATGGGGACAGGGTTGGTGGGGGGGCGAAGCTTTCTTT.

This clonotype was recorded many times. The rearrangement links TRBV7-6 to TRBJ1-1, with no clear D. There are 15 residues in the CDR3. Germline CDR1 is SGHVS and CDR2 is FNYEAQ. V was pared by 2 bases and J by 0 bases, with 10 bases between. The CDR3 sequence is CASSLLVSLNTEAFF. For the CDR3, the DNA is TGTGCCAGCAGCTTATTAGTCAGCTTGAACACTGAAGCTTTCTTT.

A few counts support this clonotype. The V call is TRBV12-3 or TRBV12-4, the J call TRBJ2-3; D remains ambiguous. This CDR3 has 16 amino acids. V dropped 3 bases and J dropped 6 bases, with 19 bases sitting between them. CDR3 nucleotide sequence: TGTGCCAGCAGTTTCCTCCGGCGAGTAGCCCCCGATACGCAGTATTTT. Its protein is CASSFLRRVAPDTQYF.

Ten or more counts support this clonotype. The J gene is TRBJ1-2, the V gene TRBV25-1; tentatively, D is TRBD1 (5 bases). Germline V gives CDR1 MGHDK, CDR2 SYGVNS. CDR3 length equals 15 residues. The ends were cut back, 2 bases at V and 3 bases at J, with 13 bases in the middle. The CDR3 reads CASSEVGTRDYGYTF. The CDR3 DNA reads TGTGCCAGCAGTGAAGTGGGGACGCGGGACTATGGCTACACCTTC.

This clonotype has a count of ten or more. The chain uses TRBV5-1 and TRBJ2-7, with D possibly TRBD2 on 5 matching bases. V dropped 2 bases and J dropped 5 bases, with 14 bases sitting between them. CDR3 length equals 14 residues. CDR1 is SGHRS and CDR2 is YFSETQ in the germline V gene. The CDR3 loop reads CASSLRAGLDEQYF. CDR3 DNA: TGCGCCAGCAGCTTAAGGGCAGGACTCGACGAGCAGTACTTC.

J is TRBJ2-2 and V is TRBV20-1; 7 bases are shared with TRBD1. CDR1 and CDR2 from the germline V gene are DFQATT and SNEGSKA (reference sequence). The V gene end was trimmed by 3 bases and the J gene end by 6 bases; junction bases not matched to a gene: 7. The CDR3 contains 14 residues. The DNA for the CDR3 is TGCAGTGCTAGGATAGACAGGGTACCCGGGGAGCTGTTTTTT. Residues: CSARIDRVPGELFF.

This clonotype has ten or more counts. The chain has TRBV21-1 and TRBJ2-3; the table names TRBD1, a call not compared with the DNA. TRBV21-1 is flagged as a pseudogene. CDR3 length: 17 amino acids. The CDR3 DNA sequence: TGTGCCAGCAGCCCCAGCCGGGACAGGGGTAGAACAGATACGCAGTATTTT. It yields the protein CASSPSRDRGRTDTQYF.

This clonotype was counted many times. The genes are TRBV2 and TRBJ2-3; D unresolved. CDR1 and CDR2 (germline): SNHLY, FYNNEI. V was pared by 7 bases and J by 10 bases, with 9 bases between. The CDR3 spans 10 residues. The CDR3 protein is CASNLAPQYF. DNA for the CDR3: TGTGCCAGCAACCTCGCCCCGCAGTATTTT. Full variable domain (rest looked up from reference TRBV2 and TRBJ2-3): EPEVTQTPSHQVTQMGQEVILRCVPISNHLYFYWYRQILGQKVEFLVSFYNNEISEKSEIFDDQFSVERPDGSNFTLKIRSTKLEDSAMYFCASNLAPQYFGPGTRLTVL.

This clonotype was counted at least ten times. This chain joins TRBV12-3 or TRBV12-4 and TRBJ2-2; D possibly corresponds to TRBD1 (5 bases). V shed 0 bases and J shed 5 bases, with 7 bases lying between them. CDR3 length: 14 amino acids. The CDR3 protein is CASSLAQGTGELFF. CDR3 nucleotides: TGTGCCAGCAGTTTAGCGCAGGGTACCGGGGAGCTGTTTTTT.

This rearrangement joins TRBV2 to TRBJ1-1; D unclear. V lost 8 bases to trimming and J lost 0 bases, with 7 bases between them. The CDR3 is 12 residues long. Germline assignment: CDR1 SNHLY and CDR2 FYNNEI. In DNA, the CDR3 is TGTGCCAGCGGACGGATGAACACTGAAGCTTTCTTT. Protein product: CASGRMNTEAFF.

This clonotype has a count of ten or more. The chain has TRBV5-1 and TRBJ1-1; maybe TRBD1 (6 bases). The CDR3 covers 13 residues. Deletions cut 4 bases from V and 6 bases from J, with 13 bases between. Germline V gene sequence: CDR1 SGHRS, CDR2 YFSETQ. The CDR3 bases are TGCGCCAGCAGCGGACGACAGGACGCTGAAGCTTTCTTT. Its protein product is CASSGRQDAEAFF.

J is TRBJ1-6 and V is TRBV5-4, with D tentatively TRBD1 (6 bases). The germline V and J ends were trimmed by 1 base and 10 bases, with 18 bases remaining between them. There are 16 residues in the CDR3. Germline lookup yields CDR1 SGHNT and CDR2 YYREEE (reference sequence). Here the CDR3 DNA reads TGTGCCAGCAGCTTGCAATCAGGGGCTGGGGGGTCACCCCTCCACTTT. Encoded protein: CASSLQSGAGGSPLHF.

Ten or more counts support this clonotype. The rearrangement joins TRBV29-1 to TRBJ1-1; D may be TRBD1 (5 bases). This CDR3 spans 12 amino acids. Germline loops: CDR1 SQVTM, CDR2 ANQGSEA. Deletions cut 6 bases from V and 4 bases from J, with 12 bases between. CDR3 coding DNA: TGCAGCGTCCGCCCCGGGGGCACTGAAGCTTTCTTT. Protein sequence: CSVRPGGTEAFF.

This chain links TRBV28 with TRBJ2-7; D is uncertain. The CDR3 runs to 12 residues. Germline V gene sequence: CDR1 MDHEN, CDR2 SYDVKM. Trimming took off 8 bases at V and 3 bases at J, with 11 bases between the two ends. CDR3 protein: CASGVSGYEQYF. CDR3 nucleotides: TGTGCCAGCGGGGTATCGGGCTACGAGCAGTACTTC. The full variable domain, in which reference TRBV28 and TRBJ2-7 provide the parts outside the CDR3, is DVKVTQSSRYLVKRTGEKVFLECVQDMDHENMFWYRQDPGLGLRLIYFSYDVKMKEKGDIPEGYSVSREKKERFSLILESASTNQTSMYLCASGVSGYEQYFGPGTRLTVT.

This clonotype was seen many times. This chain uses TRBV5-5 with TRBJ1-3; TRBD1 matches 7 bases. V was pared by 0 bases and J by 4 bases, with 7 bases of the junction left unmatched. CDR1 and CDR2 from the germline V gene are SGHKS and YYEKEE (reference sequence). The CDR3 sequence is 16 residues long. The CDR3 DNA sequence: TGTGCCAGCAGCTTGGCCCCGGGACAGCTAGGAAACACCATATATTTT. It encodes CASSLAPGQLGNTIYF.

This clonotype was counted at least ten times. The genes are TRBV5-1 and TRBJ1-2, with 8 bases that match TRBD1. The ends lost 5 bases at V and 2 bases at J; junction bases unmatched: 2. Germline V gene sequence: CDR1 SGHRS, CDR2 YFSETQ. The CDR3 runs to 13 residues. The CDR3 loop is CASRRTGNYGYTF. The CDR3 nucleotides are TGCGCCAGCAGACGGACAGGGAACTATGGCTACACCTTC.